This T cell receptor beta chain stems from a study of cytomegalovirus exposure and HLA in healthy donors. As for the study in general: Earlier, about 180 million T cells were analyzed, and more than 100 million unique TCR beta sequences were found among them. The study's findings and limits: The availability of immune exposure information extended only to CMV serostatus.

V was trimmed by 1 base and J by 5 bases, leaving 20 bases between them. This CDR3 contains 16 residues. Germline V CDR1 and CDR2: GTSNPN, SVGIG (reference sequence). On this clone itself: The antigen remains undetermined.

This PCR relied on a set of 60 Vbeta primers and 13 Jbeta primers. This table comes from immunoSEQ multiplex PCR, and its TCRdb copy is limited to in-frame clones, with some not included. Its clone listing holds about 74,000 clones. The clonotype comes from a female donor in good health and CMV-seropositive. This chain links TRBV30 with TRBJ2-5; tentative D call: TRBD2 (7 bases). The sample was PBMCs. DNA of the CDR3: TGTGCCTGGAGTGCAGCCGGAGGGGGGAGGGTGGAGACCCAGTACTTC. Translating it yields CAWSAAGGGRVETQYF.